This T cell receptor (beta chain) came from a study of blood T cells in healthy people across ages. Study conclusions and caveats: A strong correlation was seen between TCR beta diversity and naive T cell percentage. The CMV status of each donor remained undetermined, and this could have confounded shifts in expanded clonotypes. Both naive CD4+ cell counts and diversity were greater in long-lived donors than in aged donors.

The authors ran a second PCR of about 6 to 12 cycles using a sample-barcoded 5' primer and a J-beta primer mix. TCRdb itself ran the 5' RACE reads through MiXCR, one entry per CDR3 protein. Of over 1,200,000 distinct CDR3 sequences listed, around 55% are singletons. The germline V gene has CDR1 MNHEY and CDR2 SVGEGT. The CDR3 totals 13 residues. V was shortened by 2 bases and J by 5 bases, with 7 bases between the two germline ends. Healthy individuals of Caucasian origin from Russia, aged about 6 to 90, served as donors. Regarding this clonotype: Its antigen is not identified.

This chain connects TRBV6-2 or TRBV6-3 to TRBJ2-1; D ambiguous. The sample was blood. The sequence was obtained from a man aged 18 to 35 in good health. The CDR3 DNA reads TGTGCCAGCAGTTACACAGAACACAATGAGCAGTTCTTC. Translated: CASSYTEHNEQFF.